This T cell receptor beta chain was profiled in a study of blood T cells in healthy people across ages. The CDR3 length is 12 residues. Concerning this clonotype itself: Its cognate antigen is unknown. Relative to the germline gene, one junction end is altered; a read error may explain this.

Each donor was a healthy Caucasian individual from Russia, aged roughly 6 to 100. The authors ran a second PCR of about 7 to 12 cycles using a sample-barcoded 5' primer and a J-beta primer mix. The authors tagged each cDNA molecule using a template-switch adaptor with 12 random nucleotides. TCRdb re-analysed the 5' RACE reads in MiXCR, keeping a single row per CDR3 protein. This sample has around 1,100,000 distinct CDR3 sequences, with 35% to 40% found just once. Study results and caveats: A strong correlation was found between TCR beta diversity and the percentage of naive T cells.

The receptor was isolated from a man aged 18 to 30 in good health. V usage is TRBV12-3 or TRBV12-4 and J usage is TRBJ2-3, with no clear D. What was sequenced was blood. The CDR3 region has the DNA TGTGTCAGCACCCCAAACACAGATACGCAGTATTTT. The encoded protein is CVSTPNTDTQYF.